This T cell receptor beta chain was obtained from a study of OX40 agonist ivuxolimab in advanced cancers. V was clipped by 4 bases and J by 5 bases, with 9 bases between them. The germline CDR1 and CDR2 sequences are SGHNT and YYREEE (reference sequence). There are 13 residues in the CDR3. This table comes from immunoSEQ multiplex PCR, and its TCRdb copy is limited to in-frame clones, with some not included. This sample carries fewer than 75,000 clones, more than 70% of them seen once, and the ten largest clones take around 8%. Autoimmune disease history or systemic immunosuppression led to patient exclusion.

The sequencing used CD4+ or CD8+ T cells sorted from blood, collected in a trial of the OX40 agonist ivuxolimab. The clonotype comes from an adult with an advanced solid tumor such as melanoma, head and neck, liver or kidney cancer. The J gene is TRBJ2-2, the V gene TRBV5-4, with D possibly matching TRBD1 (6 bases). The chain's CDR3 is CASSHGQTGELFF. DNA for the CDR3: TGTGCCAGCAGCCACGGACAGACCGGGGAGCTGTTTTTT.